A single sample is the source of the 28 T cell receptor beta chains below, sequenced in a study of OX40 agonist ivuxolimab in advanced cancers. Assay: immunoSEQ multiplex PCR; the TCRdb copy retains only in-frame clones and omits some. In the table there are about 36,000 clones, approximately 80% of which are singletons. Sequencing was performed on CD4+ or CD8+ T cells sorted from blood, taken in a trial of the OX40 agonist ivuxolimab. Receptors originate from an adult with an advanced solid tumor such as melanoma, head and neck, liver or kidney cancer.

The chain links TRBV27 to TRBJ2-6; D is undetermined. In germline, CDR1 is MNHEY, CDR2 SMNVEV (reference sequence). The CDR3 totals 14 residues. Trimming stripped 5 bases from V and 0 bases from J, with 5 bases between. CDR3 sequence reads: CASSAVSGANVLTF. The CDR3 nucleotides read TGTGCCAGCAGTGCCGTCTCTGGGGCCAACGTCCTGACTTTC.

The rearrangement uses TRBV10-1 and TRBJ1-5; possible D gene TRBD1, 5 bases. The CDR3 extends over 15 amino acids. Per germline, CDR1 WNHNN and CDR2 SYGVQD (reference sequence). V shed 7 bases and J shed 2 bases, with 15 bases lying between them. The CDR3 loop reads CASILHRDGNQPQHF. In nucleotides, the CDR3 is TGCGCCAGCATCCTCCACCGGGACGGCAATCAGCCCCAGCATTTT.

This clone is a singleton in its sample. The chain carries TRBV29-1 and TRBJ2-5; the D call may be TRBD1 or TRBD2 (5 bases each). Trimming took 6 bases from V and 2 from J, leaving 22 bases between them. The CDR3 is 16 amino acids. CDR1 SQVTM and CDR2 ANQGSEA come from the germline V gene. The CDR3 sequence: CSVFDPGQRVQETQYF. As DNA, the CDR3 is TGCAGCGTCTTTGACCCGGGGCAGCGCGTGCAAGAGACCCAGTACTTC.

The chain is built from TRBV6-6 and TRBJ2-5, with D hard to call. The CDR3 runs 15 residues. With 2 bases removed from V and 2 bases from J, the gap between germline ends came to 12 bases. CDR1 and CDR2 from the germline V gene are MNHNY and SVGAGI (reference sequence). CDR3 loop: CASSYPRPRQETQYF. The CDR3 DNA sequence: TGTGCCAGCAGTTACCCTCGACCGAGACAAGAGACCCAGTACTTC.

This clone has a handful of counts. J is TRBJ1-1 and V is TRBV5-4, with 7 bases fitting TRBD1. J lost 4 bases, V lost 4 bases, and 4 bases had no gene match. Germline assignment: CDR1 SGHNT and CDR2 YYREEE (reference sequence). This CDR3 is built from 13 residues. The CDR3 sequence is CASSLRTGTEAFF. The DNA of the CDR3 is TGTGCCAGCAGCCTTAGGACAGGCACTGAAGCTTTCTTT.

The V gene is TRBV27, the J gene TRBJ1-5; no clear D. CDR3 length: 12 residues. V was cut by 3 bases and J by 6 bases, with 6 bases left in between. The germline V gene encodes CDR1 MNHEY and CDR2 SMNVEV (reference sequence). In DNA form, the CDR3 reads TGTGCCAGCAGTTTTTGGGGTCAGCCCCAGCATTTT. Protein: CASSFWGQPQHF.

This chain links TRBV11-2 with TRBJ1-2, with a tentative D call TRBD1 (6 bases). The CDR3 is made up of 15 amino acids. Trimming removed 1 base from V and 5 bases from J, with 14 bases in between. Germline assignment: CDR1 SGHAT and CDR2 FQNNGV. Here the CDR3 DNA reads TGTGCCAGCAGCTTAGTAGGACAGATACCTTATGGCTACACCTTC. Protein: CASSLVGQIPYGYTF.

This clone has a handful of counts. The chain uses TRBV7-9 and TRBJ2-2; 8 nucleotides match TRBD1. Germline trimming cut 3 bases from V and 3 bases from J; bases unmatched to any gene: 3. The CDR3 totals 15 residues. CDR1 and CDR2 (germline): SEHNR, FQNEAQ (reference sequence). CDR3 sequence reads: CASSFGQGDTGELFF. The DNA for the CDR3 is TGTGCCAGCAGCTTCGGACAGGGTGACACCGGGGAGCTGTTTTTT.

The V and J genes are TRBV30 and TRBJ2-3; perhaps TRBD2 as D (6 bases). The CDR3 contains 15 residues. The germline gives CDR1 GTSNPN, CDR2 SVGIG (reference sequence). V shed 2 bases and J shed 0 bases, with 12 bases lying between them. The CDR3 spells CAWSIGGLSTDTQYF. DNA for the CDR3: TGTGCCTGGAGTATTGGAGGGCTTAGCACAGATACGCAGTATTTT. The complete variable domain, with remaining parts taken from reference TRBV30 and TRBJ2-3, reads SQTIHQWPATLVQPVGSPLSLECTVEGTSNPNLYWYRQAAGRGLQLLFYSVGIGQISSEVPQNLSASRPQDRQFILSSKKLLLSDSGFYLCAWSIGGLSTDTQYFGPGTRLTVL.

This chain links TRBV7-9 with TRBJ2-2; TRBD2 matches at 8 bases. V lost 4 bases and J lost 2; bases outside the gene matches: 6. From germline, CDR1 is SEHNR and CDR2 FQNEAQ (reference sequence). There are 16 residues in the CDR3. The CDR3 bases are TGTGCCAGCAGCTCCCGAACTAGCGGTAACACCGGGGAGCTGTTTTTT. Its translation: CASSSRTSGNTGELFF.

The chain has TRBV21-1 and TRBJ2-7; TRBD1 is the table's D call, not checked against the DNA. TRBV21-1 represents a pseudogene. The CDR3 has 14 amino acids. The CDR3 nucleotides are TGTGCCAGCAGCTCGACAGGGGGCTATAGCGAGCAGTACTTC. It is translated as CASSSTGGYSEQYF.

CDR3 sequence: CSSTDREYGYTF. The CDR3 region has the DNA TGCAGCTCCACGGACAGGGAATATGGCTACACCTTC. This chain connects TRBV29-1 to TRBJ1-2, with TRBD1 matching over 8 bases. The CDR3 loop spans 12 amino acids. The V segment lost 8 bases and the J segment 5 bases; nucleotides outside the gene matches: 7. CDR1 SQVTM and CDR2 ANQGSEA come from the germline V gene.

V gene TRBV23-1 combines with J gene TRBJ1-1; 9 bases match TRBD1. TRBV23-1 is classed as an ORF, of uncertain function. V lost 2 bases and J lost 4; bases outside the gene matches: 8. The CDR3 loop spans 16 amino acids. Here the CDR3 DNA reads TGCGCCAGCAGTCAAATGGACAGGGGTTGTTGCACTGAAGCTTTCTTT. This translates into CASSQMDRGCCTEAFF.

This chain uses TRBV27 with TRBJ2-1; 7 bases are shared with TRBD2. In germline, CDR1 is MNHEY, CDR2 SMNVEV (reference sequence). The CDR3 contains 16 residues. J lost 0 bases, V lost 5 bases, and 7 bases had no gene match. The CDR3 region has the DNA TGTGCCAGCAGTCCAGCGGGGACCTACTCCTACAATGAGCAGTTCTTC. Its translation is CASSPAGTYSYNEQFF.

V usage is TRBV6-5 and J usage is TRBJ1-2; D ambiguous. V gave up 2 bases and J gave up 2 bases, with 12 bases separating them. Germline loops: CDR1 MNHEY, CDR2 SVGAGI. This CDR3 is built from 15 residues. CDR3 coding DNA: TGTGCCAGCAGTTACGAAGAAGGATTGAACTATGGCTACACCTTC. It specifies CASSYEEGLNYGYTF.

The V call is TRBV5-4, the J call TRBJ1-2; the match to TRBD1 covers 10 bases. Germline loops: CDR1 SGHNT, CDR2 YYREEE (reference sequence). The ends lost 0 bases at V and 8 bases at J; junction bases unmatched: 7. CDR3 length: 15 amino acids. CDR3: CASSLEATGGQGYTF. CDR3 DNA: TGTGCCAGCAGCTTGGAGGCGACAGGGGGCCAGGGCTACACCTTC. Variable domain in full (rest from reference TRBV5-4 and TRBJ1-2): ETGVTQSPTHLIKTRGQQVTLRCSSQSGHNTVSWYQQALGQGPQFIFQYYREEENGRGNFPPRFSGLQFPNYSSELNVNALELDDSALYLCASSLEATGGQGYTFGSGTRLTVV.

In DNA form, the CDR3 reads TGTGCCAGCAGCTTCTGGGTCATGAACACTGAAGCTTTCTTT. Its translation is CASSFWVMNTEAFF. This chain links TRBV5-6 with TRBJ1-1; D ambiguous. The germline V and J ends were trimmed by 2 bases and 0 bases, with 8 bases remaining between them. CDR1 and CDR2 (germline): SGHDT, YYEEEE. The CDR3 length is 14 residues.

This chain links TRBV28 with TRBJ2-1; D is unresolved. The CDR3 consists of 16 residues. Germline-derived CDR1 and CDR2 are MDHEN and SYDVKM. V lost 7 bases to trimming and J lost 0 bases, with 16 bases between them. The CDR3 region is CASMWGLGSSYNEQFF. DNA for the CDR3: TGTGCCAGCATGTGGGGTTTGGGCAGCTCCTACAATGAGCAGTTCTTC.

This clone was seen just once. V is TRBV28 and J is TRBJ2-7; 8 nucleotides agree with TRBD1. V lost 6 bases and J lost 3; bases outside the gene matches: 1. CDR3 length: 12 amino acids. In germline, CDR1 is MDHEN, CDR2 SYDVKM. The CDR3 bases are TGTGCCAGCAGCACAGGGGGCTACGAGCAGTACTTC. Its translation is CASSTGGYEQYF.

The J gene is TRBJ2-3, the V gene TRBV2; TRBD1 agrees at 7 bases. With 8 bases clipped from V and 3 bases from J, the junction kept 5 bases outside the gene matches. This CDR3 is built from 13 residues. Germline CDR1 is SNHLY and CDR2 is FYNNEI. This CDR3 reads CASGRQGTDTQYF. The CDR3, as DNA: TGTGCCAGCGGTAGACAGGGTACAGATACGCAGTATTTT.

The chain employs TRBV27 and TRBJ1-4; D not certain. V shed 4 bases and J shed 2 bases, with 5 bases lying between them. The CDR3 spans 13 residues. The germline V gene has CDR1 MNHEY and CDR2 SMNVEV (reference sequence). Here the CDR3 DNA reads TGTGCCAGCAGTTCTTTTACTAATGAAAAACTGTTTTTT. Protein product: CASSSFTNEKLFF. The full variable domain, its missing parts supplied by reference TRBV27 and TRBJ1-4, is EAQVTQNPRYLITVTGKKLTVTCSQNMNHEYMSWYRQDPGLGLRQIYYSMNVEVTDKGDVPEGYKVSRKEKRNFPLILESPSPNQTSLYFCASSSFTNEKLFFGSGTQLSVL.

The chain employs TRBV13 and TRBJ1-1, with D hard to call. CDR3 length: 14 residues. Deletions cut 3 bases from V and 1 base from J, with 9 bases between. CDR1 and CDR2 from the germline V gene are PRHDT and FYEKMQ (reference sequence). Here the CDR3 DNA reads TGTGCCAGCAGCTTGGTCGGTGCGAACACTGAAGCTTTCTTT. Its protein product is CASSLVGANTEAFF.

The chain uses TRBV21-1 and TRBJ2-7; TRBD1 is taken as the D call from the table, unchecked against the DNA. TRBV21-1 constitutes a pseudogene. This CDR3 region has 19 residues. This chain's CDR3 is CASSKGMGPMSRGEYEQYF. In DNA form, the CDR3 reads TGTGCCAGCAGCAAAGGGATGGGGCCGATGAGCCGAGGTGAATACGAGCAGTACTTC.

V gene TRBV19 combines with J gene TRBJ1-2, with D unresolved. This CDR3 is 12 amino acids long. Trimming pared 7 bases from V and 4 bases from J, leaving 10 bases between. Germline V gene sequence: CDR1 LNHDA, CDR2 SQIVND (reference sequence). CDR3 loop: CASTHASYGYTF. The CDR3 nucleotides read TGTGCCAGTACCCATGCGAGCTATGGCTACACCTTC. Full variable domain (rest looked up from reference TRBV19 and TRBJ1-2): DGGITQSPKYLFRKEGQNVTLSCEQNLNHDAMYWYRQDPGQGLRLIYYSQIVNDFQKGDIAEGYSVSREKKESFPLTVTSAQKNPTAFYLCASTHASYGYTFGSGTRLTVV.

The chain joins TRBV7-9 to TRBJ1-2; TRBD1 agrees at 7 bases. Germline V gene sequence: CDR1 SEHNR, CDR2 FQNEAQ (reference sequence). CDR3 length equals 14 residues. V gave up 4 bases and J gave up 8 bases; unmatched junction bases: 10. CDR3 DNA sequence: TGTGCCAGCAGCTCTAGACAGGGCCCGGCGGGCTACACCTTC. It translates to CASSSRQGPAGYTF.

The rearrangement joins TRBV9 to TRBJ1-6; TRBD1 agrees at 7 bases. The CDR3 is 15 residues long. V dropped 3 bases and J dropped 9; count of bases not matched to a gene: 9. The germline gives CDR1 SGDLS, CDR2 YYNGEE. The CDR3 region has the DNA TGTGCCAGCAGCGAATCGACAGGGATGGTTTCACCCCTCCACTTT. This codes for CASSESTGMVSPLHF.

The chain links TRBV4-1 to TRBJ1-2; tentatively, D is TRBD1 (6 bases). Germline V gene lookup returns CDR1 MGHRA and CDR2 YSYEKL. With 7 bases removed from V and 1 base from J, the gap between germline ends came to 25 bases. The CDR3 is made up of 18 amino acids. The CDR3 DNA is TGCGCCAGCACCCCGTATAAAGGGGGTATGGGTGGTAACTATGGCTACACCTTC. It translates to CASTPYKGGMGGNYGYTF.

The genes are TRBV2 and TRBJ2-3; D gene uncertain. Germline CDR1 and CDR2: SNHLY and FYNNEI. Between the trimmed V and J ends, which lost 7 bases and 2 bases, there was a span of 10 bases. This CDR3 is 13 amino acids long. The CDR3 sequence is CASIGSYTDTQYF. The CDR3 region has the DNA TGTGCCAGCATTGGCAGCTACACAGATACGCAGTATTTT.